This T cell receptor (beta chain) was recorded in a study of monozygotic twins with inflammatory bowel disease. Study observations and caveats: IBD patients share fewer clonotypes with other people than healthy twins do, especially with disease activity.

Per individual sample, eight separate reactions were used to make cDNA. Each UMI harboured a 6-nucleotide sample barcode and was appended via template switching. TCRdb reanalyzed the 5' RACE reads and collapses them to one entry per CDR3 protein, without DNA. The data include 160,000 or so distinct CDR3 sequences; the top ten clones carry 2.4%. Regarding this clonotype: Its specificity is not known.

Germline V CDR1 and CDR2: SGHDT, YYEEEE. There are 15 residues in the CDR3. This chain joins TRBV5-6 and TRBJ2-3; checking the TCRdb D call of TRBD1 is not possible without DNA. Sequenced: blood. The receptor comes from a human donor with ulcerative colitis or Crohn's disease, or a healthy co-twin of an affected twin (not recorded which). The CDR3 reads CASSPPGAVSDTQYF.